This TCR beta chain was captured in a study of blood T cell repertoires in COVID-19. Across the whole study: COVID-19 samples collected from the United States, Italy and Spain covered acute and convalescent phases. PBMCs, B-cell-depleted T cells, or T cells were the source of the cDNA or gDNA that made up the material.

One Seattle source followed patients from active infection through their disease course. As originally analysed: Estimated nucleated cell counts came from reference gene primer amplification. Repertoires were generated with immunoSEQ multiplex PCR, while TCRdb's copy carries only in-frame clones and drops some. V, J and clone size are taken as reported in that table, and D and trimming were inferred from the DNA itself. Of about 480,000 clones in the sample, about 91% were seen once. The TCR comes from a man younger than 30 with COVID-19, enrolled during active disease. Sequencing was carried out using peripheral blood.

The CDR3 loop is CASSLPGTGVWGANVLTF. The CDR3 DNA follows: TGTGCCAGCAGTCTGCCCGGGACAGGGGTATGGGGGGCCAACGTCCTGACTTTC. This chain joins TRBV6-2 or TRBV6-3 and TRBJ2-6; 10 bases are shared with TRBD1. CDR3 length: 18 amino acids. Germline V gene sequence: CDR1 MNHEY, CDR2 SVGEGT. The V segment lost 5 bases and the J segment 4 bases; nucleotides outside the gene matches: 11.